This T cell receptor beta chain comes out of a study of T cell repertoires in cytomegalovirus infection. Study in general: Indications of both CMV infection and matching HLA type were provided by public TCR beta signatures.

Note on this clonotype: The antigen remains undetermined.

Study-wide findings and caveats: Totalled public TCR beta family frequency picked out people who carried CMV plus the relevant HLA.

Each CDR3 protein is one row after TCRdb ran MiXCR on the reads. The top ten clones hold roughly 14% of a sample with roughly 800,000 distinct CDR3 sequences, 29% of them seen once. The sequence derives from a human donor in good health (CMV status not recorded). Some clones in this sample may be carry-over from other donors' samples. Sequences were derived from cultured CD8+ T cells from PBMCs, sampled from culture after CMV antigen stimulation.

CDR3 region: CASTPGRLYTGELFF. Written as DNA, the CDR3 is TGTGCCAGCACACCCGGGAGGCTTTACACCGGGGAGCTGTTTTTT. This sequence joins TRBV6-2 or TRBV6-3 and TRBJ2-2, with 7 bases lining up with TRBD2. Germline CDR1 is MNHEY and CDR2 is SVGEGT. This CDR3 has 15 amino acids. Trimming took 7 bases from V and 3 from J; bases not matched to a gene: 8.